This entry lists 21 T cell receptor beta chains sequenced from one sample in a study of beta chain features in type 1 diabetes. Of the isolated RNA, all was reverse transcribed, and so the sequenced material was expressed TCRB transcripts. Profiled with immunoSEQ multiplex PCR; TCRdb holds only in-frame clones, not every one. Among roughly 330,000 clones listed, around 10% were seen once. The specimen sequenced was naive CD4+ T cells from blood. The origin of the receptors is a woman in her thirties in good health.

This chain uses TRBV5-4 with TRBJ2-3; D unresolved. The germline V gene encodes CDR1 SGHNT and CDR2 YYREEE (reference sequence). V shed 1 base and J shed 3 bases, with 12 bases lying between them. This CDR3 spans 15 amino acids. The CDR3 protein is CASSLTASKTDTQYF. The CDR3 nucleotides are TGTGCCAGCAGCTTGACTGCTTCTAAAACAGATACGCAGTATTTT.

This clone was observed a handful of times. V gene TRBV11-2 combines with J gene TRBJ2-1, with D possibly matching TRBD2 (5 bases). The germline V gene encodes CDR1 SGHAT and CDR2 FQNNGV. The CDR3 totals 13 residues. The V end lost 5 bases, the J end lost 8 bases, and 13 bases lay between the germline ends. The CDR3 nucleotides are TGTGCCAGCAGCAGAACTAGAATGTATGAGCAGTTCTTC. Translation gives CASSRTRMYEQFF. The complete variable domain, with remaining parts taken from reference TRBV11-2 and TRBJ2-1, reads EAGVAQSPRYKIIEKRQSVAFWCNPISGHATLYWYQQILGQGPKLLIQFQNNGVVDDSQLPKDRFSAERLKGVDSTLKIQPAKLEDSAVYLCASSRTRMYEQFFGPGTRLTVL.

This clone was seen a few times. V gene TRBV15 combines with J gene TRBJ2-5, with TRBD2 identical over 14 bases. Germline V gives CDR1 LNHNV, CDR2 YYDKDF (reference sequence). This CDR3 has 17 amino acids. The trim removed 3 bases at V and 5 bases at J, leaving 8 bases unmatched. CDR3 nucleotides: TGTGCCACCAGCAGGCACGAGGGACTAGCGGGAGCTGAGACCCAGTACTTC. Translating gives CATSRHEGLAGAETQYF. Using reference TRBV15 and TRBJ2-5 for the parts outside the CDR3, the full variable domain is DAMVIQNPRYQVTQFGKPVTLSCSQTLNHNVMYWYQQKSSQAPKLLFHYYDKDFNNEADTPDNFQSRRPNTSFCFLDIRSPGLGDTAMYLCATSRHEGLAGAETQYFGPGTRLLVL.

The CDR3 DNA is TGCAGCGTTGACCAGGGCTCCTACGAGCAGTACTTC. This codes for CSVDQGSYEQYF. This rearrangement joins TRBV29-1 to TRBJ2-7; a weak D match, TRBD1 (5 bases). Trimming pared 3 bases from V and 0 bases from J, leaving 6 bases between. Germline V gives CDR1 SQVTM, CDR2 ANQGSEA. The CDR3 has 12 residues.

This clone was recorded only once. The rearrangement links TRBV6-6 to TRBJ2-7; 7 bases line up with TRBD1. The CDR3 runs 14 residues. Trimming at V came to 6 bases and at J to 4 bases, leaving 9 bases not matched to a gene. In germline, CDR1 is MNHNY, CDR2 SVGAGI (reference sequence). The CDR3 is CASRQPGQTYEQYF. The CDR3 bases are TGTGCCAGCAGACAACCGGGACAGACATACGAGCAGTACTTC.

With respect to this clone: This specimen includes other DNA sequences encoding the same CDR3. V gene TRBV18 combines with J gene TRBJ2-1; 14 nucleotides align to TRBD2. V lost 3 bases, J lost 6 bases, and 1 base stayed unmatched. This CDR3 region has 15 residues. Germline CDR1 and CDR2: KGHSH and LQKENI. This CDR3 is CASSPGLAGVNEQFF. CDR3 coding DNA: TGTGCCAGCTCACCGGGACTAGCGGGAGTCAATGAGCAGTTCTTC. Drawing the rest from reference TRBV18 and TRBJ2-1, the complete variable domain is NAGVMQNPRHLVRRRGQEARLRCSPMKGHSHVYWYRQLPEEGLKFMVYLQKENIIDESGMPKERFSAEFPKEGPSILRIQQVVRGDSAAYFCASSPGLAGVNEQFFGPGTRLTVL.

V and J are TRBV29-1 and TRBJ1-2, with D perhaps TRBD1 (5 bases). The CDR3 extends over 11 amino acids. Germline V lookup: CDR1 SQVTM, CDR2 ANQGSEA. The V and J ends lost 2 bases and 8 bases respectively, with 9 bases between them. CDR3 bases: TGCAGCGTTGAAACGGGGGGAGGCTACACCTTC. This gives the protein CSVETGGGYTF.

This clone was detected only a few times. CDR3 nucleotides: TGTGCCAGCAGCGCCGGGACTAGCGGGAGGAATGAGCAGTTCTTC. Amino acid sequence: CASSAGTSGRNEQFF. The rearrangement joins TRBV7-3 to TRBJ2-1, with 15 bases that match TRBD2. The V gene's germline CDR1 is SGHTA and CDR2 FQGTGA. This CDR3 has 15 residues. Trimming at V came to 5 bases and at J to 7 bases, leaving 3 bases not matched to a gene.

This clone has a handful of counts. The chain recombines TRBV7-9 with TRBJ2-5, with 9 nucleotides matching TRBD1. After removal of 5 bases from V and 5 bases from J, the junction contained 9 bases not matched to a gene. CDR1 SEHNR and CDR2 FQNEAQ come from the germline V gene (reference sequence). The CDR3 extends over 15 amino acids. The CDR3 loop is CASSPGQGSVETQYF. CDR3 in DNA: TGTGCCAGCAGCCCCGGACAGGGGAGTGTGGAGACCCAGTACTTC.

Only a few counts were recorded for this clone. The V call is TRBV2, the J call TRBJ2-7; D gene unclear. CDR3 length: 11 residues. V gave up 6 bases and J gave up 4 bases, with 7 bases separating them. CDR1 and CDR2 from the germline V gene are SNHLY and FYNNEI. The CDR3 is CASRLAYEQYF. CDR3 sequence (DNA): TGTGCCAGCAGACTTGCGTACGAGCAGTACTTC.

The J gene is TRBJ2-2, the V gene TRBV7-3; no definite D call. The CDR3 totals 14 residues. Germline V CDR1 and CDR2: SGHTA, FQGTGA. V was pared by 0 bases and J by 7 bases, with 9 bases between. Written as DNA, the CDR3 is TGTGCCAGCAGCTTAACTCCGGCGGTCGGGGAGCTGTTTTTT. As protein: CASSLTPAVGELFF.

This clone was counted only a few times. The chain couples TRBV28 to TRBJ2-1; weak D call: TRBD1 (6 bases). Trimming removed 5 bases from V and 8 bases from J, with 10 bases in between. Germline V lookup: CDR1 MDHEN, CDR2 SYDVKM. The CDR3 covers 12 residues. The CDR3 sequence: CASSLQGYEQFF. CDR3 nucleotide sequence: TGTGCCAGCAGTCTACAGGGCTATGAGCAGTTCTTC.

The sample holds a few counts of this clone. CDR3 amino acids: CASSVAWGGNEQFF. The CDR3 DNA sequence: TGTGCCAGCAGCGTTGCTTGGGGCGGCAATGAGCAGTTCTTC. The chain uses TRBV5-4 and TRBJ2-1; perhaps TRBD1 as D (5 bases). This CDR3 is built from 14 residues. Germline CDR1 reads SGHNT; CDR2 reads YYREEE (reference sequence). The V gene lost 4 bases and the J gene lost 6 bases, with 14 bases spanning the gap.

This rearrangement joins TRBV29-1 to TRBJ1-2; 7 positions agree with TRBD1. Germline CDR1 and CDR2: SQVTM and ANQGSEA. J was trimmed by 0 bases and V by 6 bases; bases with no gene match: 7. This CDR3 comprises 14 residues. The CDR3 protein is CSVTRDSTNYGYTF. Here the CDR3 DNA reads TGCAGCGTGACCAGGGACAGTACTAACTATGGCTACACCTTC. Filled out from reference TRBV29-1 and TRBJ1-2, the complete variable domain reads SAVISQKPSRDICQRGTSLTIQCQVDSQVTMMFWYRQQPGQSLTLIATANQGSEATYESGFVIDKFPISRPNLTFSTLTVSNMSPEDSSIYLCSVTRDSTNYGYTFGSGTRLTVV.

This clone has a handful of counts. V and J are TRBV5-4 and TRBJ2-2; no definite D call. The germline V gene has CDR1 SGHNT and CDR2 YYREEE (reference sequence). V shed 4 bases and J shed 1 base, with 5 bases lying between them. This CDR3 is built from 13 residues. The chain's CDR3 is CASSQKNTGELFF. The CDR3 DNA reads as TGTGCCAGCAGCCAAAAGAACACCGGGGAGCTGTTTTTT. Drawing the rest from reference TRBV5-4 and TRBJ2-2, the complete variable domain is ETGVTQSPTHLIKTRGQQVTLRCSSQSGHNTVSWYQQALGQGPQFIFQYYREEENGRGNFPPRFSGLQFPNYSSELNVNALELDDSALYLCASSQKNTGELFFGEGSRLTVL.

This clone appeared a few times. The CDR3 loop reads CAWSGHYRGEAFF. The CDR3 DNA follows: TGTGCCTGGAGCGGCCACTACAGGGGTGAAGCTTTCTTT. The chain links TRBV30 to TRBJ1-1; 7 positions agree with TRBD1. From germline, CDR1 is GTSNPN and CDR2 SVGIG (reference sequence). J was trimmed by 7 bases and V by 3 bases; bases with no gene match: 8. The CDR3 is 13 residues long.

This clone turned up a few times. The chain uses TRBV13 and TRBJ2-5; 11 positions match TRBD1. Losses at the gene ends were 8 bases for V and 4 bases for J; bases not matched to a gene: 12. The CDR3 is 16 amino acids. The V gene's germline CDR1 is PRHDT and CDR2 FYEKMQ (reference sequence). The CDR3: CASSQRGQGAGETQYF. CDR3 nucleotide sequence: TGTGCCAGCTCCCAGCGTGGACAGGGGGCCGGAGAGACCCAGTACTTC.

This clone was detected only a few times. The rearrangement joins TRBV9 to TRBJ1-3, with TRBD1 as a possible D gene (5 bases). CDR3 length: 14 amino acids. Per the germline V gene, CDR1 is SGDLS and CDR2 is YYNGEE. V lost 2 bases, J lost 2 bases, and 8 bases lay in between. The CDR3 DNA is TGTGCCAGCAGCGTTACAGGTACTGGAAACACCATATATTTT. Its protein is CASSVTGTGNTIYF.

This clone turned up a few times. This sample also contains other DNA sequences that code for the same CDR3. This chain links TRBV10-3 with TRBJ2-1, with 14 bases aligning to TRBD2. Trimming removed 10 bases from V and 6 bases from J; junction bases left unmatched: 2. Germline CDR1 ENHRY, CDR2 SYGVKD. The CDR3 is 13 residues long. The CDR3 DNA is TGTGCCAGTGGACTAGCGGGAGGCAATGAGCAGTTCTTC. It is translated as CASGLAGGNEQFF.

This clone was seen more than once but under ten times. The chain has TRBV7-3 and TRBJ2-2; D unresolved. The CDR3 length is 14 residues. V was pared by 5 bases and J by 1 base, with 8 bases between. CDR1 SGHTA and CDR2 FQGTGA come from the germline V gene. The CDR3 protein is CASSISLNTGELFF. DNA of the CDR3: TGTGCCAGCAGCATCTCCCTGAACACCGGGGAGCTGTTTTTT.

A word on this clone: A junction end diverges from the germline sequence, so it may reflect a read error. The chain links TRBV9 to TRBJ2-7, with a weak D call TRBD2 (6 bases). The CDR3 is 13 amino acids. Germline CDR1 is SGDLS and CDR2 is YYNGEE. The CDR3 sequence is CTSSVQGGTEQYF. The CDR3 DNA reads TGTACCAGCAGCGTTCAGGGAGGTACCGAGCAGTACTTC.